This T cell receptor (beta chain) is drawn from a study of blood T cell repertoires in COVID-19. Study context: Acute and convalescent COVID-19 specimens originated in the United States, Italy and Spain.

Germline V gene sequence: CDR1 MGHRA, CDR2 YSYEKL. The CDR3 covers 19 residues. Losses at the gene ends were 3 bases for V and 6 bases for J; bases not matched to a gene: 13. Method: immunoSEQ multiplex PCR; TCRdb's copy keeps in-frame clones and lacks some. The data show more than 75,000 clones, 80% to 90% seen once. V is TRBV4-1 and J is TRBJ2-2; 13 nucleotides agree with TRBD2. This sequence originates from a man older than 75 with active or convalescent COVID-19. Material for sequencing was peripheral blood. The CDR3 nucleotides are TGCGCCAGCAGCCACGGACTAGCGGGGGTTGGGCGTCTCTCCGGGGAGCTGTTTTTT. It translates to CASSHGLAGVGRLSGELFF.